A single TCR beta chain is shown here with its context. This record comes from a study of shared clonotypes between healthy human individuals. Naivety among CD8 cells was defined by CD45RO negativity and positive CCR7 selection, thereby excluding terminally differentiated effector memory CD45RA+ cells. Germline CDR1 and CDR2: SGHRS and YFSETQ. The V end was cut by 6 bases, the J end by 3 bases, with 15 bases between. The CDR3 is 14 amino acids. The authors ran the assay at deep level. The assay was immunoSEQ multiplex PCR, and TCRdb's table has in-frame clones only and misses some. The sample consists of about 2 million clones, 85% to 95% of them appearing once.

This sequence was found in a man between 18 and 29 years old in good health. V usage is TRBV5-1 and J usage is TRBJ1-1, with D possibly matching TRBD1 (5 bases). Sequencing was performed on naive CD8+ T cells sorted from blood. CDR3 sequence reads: CASNFGGVYTEAFF. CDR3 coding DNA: TGCGCCAGCAATTTTGGAGGGGTGTACACTGAAGCTTTCTTT.